The T cell receptor (beta chain) described here comes from a study of cytomegalovirus exposure and HLA in healthy donors. A note on this clone: Its antigen is undetermined.

V shed 0 bases and J shed 0 bases, with 6 bases lying between them. CDR3 length equals 15 residues. Germline V gene lookup returns CDR1 SGHRS and CDR2 YFSETQ. Primers included in the PCR were 60 Vbeta and 13 Jbeta primers. Clones were sequenced by immunoSEQ multiplex PCR, and TCRdb holds only the in-frame ones, with some missing. The listing records about 190,000 clones. Study-level findings and limits: Relative to equally common others, HLA-associated TCR beta chains showed greater clonal expansion in a later analysis.

This TCR derives from a woman in her twenties or thirties in good health and CMV-seropositive. The chain combines TRBV5-1 with TRBJ2-2; no definite D call. The sample taken for sequencing was PBMCs. The CDR3 bases are TGCGCCAGCAGCTTGGTCACAGCGAACACCGGGGAGCTGTTTTTT. Residues: CASSLVTANTGELFF.